This T cell receptor (beta chain) was sequenced during a study of T cell repertoires in cytomegalovirus infection. Across the study: Selected CMV epitopes included recently identified HLA-C-restricted ones as well as well-studied HLA-B-restricted ones. Public TCR beta signatures were indicative of both CMV infection and a matching HLA type. General study points: In two of eight donors, the top clonotype was HLA-C-restricted CMV-specific. People with CMV and the relevant HLA were identified by cumulative public TCR beta family frequency.

The V end was cut by 4 bases, the J end by 10 bases, with 19 bases between. Per germline, CDR1 SEHNR and CDR2 FQNEAQ (reference sequence). The CDR3 length is 14 residues. TCRdb reprocessed the reads via MiXCR and lists one record per CDR3 protein. The sample records some 900,000 distinct CDR3 sequences, 32% being singletons. This clonotype was seen only a few times. No antigen is known for it. The chain is built from TRBV7-9 and TRBJ1-1, with D unresolved. This receptor was obtained from a human donor in good health (CMV status not recorded). Some clones in this sample may be carry-over from other donors' samples. The specimen comprised cultured CD8+ T cells from PBMCs, sampled from culture after CMV antigen stimulation. The DNA of the CDR3 is TGTGCCAGCAGCTCCTATGAGACCTACGAACCAGCTTTCTTT. This sequence encodes CASSSYETYEPAFF.